This TCR beta chain is drawn from a study of CD8+ T cells in alopecia areata. Regarding the study as a whole: Compared with mice, patients displayed less clear TCR sharing, possibly for HLA-related reasons. Affected scalp, especially in alopecia totalis/universalis, had a higher clonality than normal scalp did.

This clone was recorded a few times. Its cognate antigen is unknown. Extraction and reverse transcription of RNA yielded cDNA as the sequencing template. TCRdb's copy holds only in-frame clones and misses some; the assay was immunoSEQ multiplex PCR. The sample consists of around 120,000 clones, less than 75% of them appearing once. This sample's treatment: oral pan-JAK inhibitor, 5-10 mg twice daily. Trimming removed 2 bases from V and 13 bases from J, with 8 bases in between. The CDR3 extends over 9 amino acids. CDR1 is SQVTM, CDR2 ANQGSEA, per germline. Specimen: CD8+ T cells sorted from blood, collected at week 4, from a patient treated with tofacitinib. This clonotype originated in a human donor with alopecia areata. V is TRBV29-1 and J is TRBJ1-2; D is undetermined. The CDR3 DNA reads as TGCAGCGTTGAATCATCCGCCACCTTC. This gives the protein CSVESSATF.